Presented here are 23 T cell receptor beta chains from one specimen sequenced in a study of CD8+CD57+ T cells in acquired aplastic anemia. Patients picked for sequencing had shown CD8+CD57+ cell expansion detected by flow cytometry. The TCR beta profiling, which covered VDJ combination and CDR3 sequence, was carried out using genomic DNA as the template. TCRdb re-called the reads with MiXCR, one entry per CDR3 protein. The table records more than 150,000 distinct CDR3 sequences, 45% to 60% of them present only once. The sample consisted of sorted CD4+, CD8+, or CD8+CD57+ T cells (not recorded which) from PBMCs. The origin of the receptors is a human donor with aplastic anemia.

This clonotype was detected many times. The chain is built from TRBV6-5 and TRBJ1-2; D is possibly TRBD1 (5 bases). This CDR3 has 14 residues. CDR1 and CDR2 from the germline V gene are MNHEY and SVGAGI. V lost 2 bases to trimming and J lost 6 bases, with 13 bases between them. The CDR3 here is CASSYTHRTNGYTF. CDR3 nucleotide sequence: TGTGCCAGCAGTTACACCCACAGGACCAATGGCTACACCTTC.

In this sample, this clonotype turned up a few times. The V gene is TRBV15, the J gene TRBJ2-7; TRBD1 matches at 9 bases. Germline CDR1 LNHNV, CDR2 YYDKDF (reference sequence). V shed 4 bases and J 3 bases; nucleotides not matched to a gene: 4. CDR3 length equals 14 residues. The CDR3 is CATSMGQGGYEQYF. CDR3 DNA sequence: TGTGCCACCAGCATGGGACAGGGTGGCTACGAGCAGTACTTC.

The chain has TRBV29-1 and TRBJ2-2; TRBD1 matches 10 bases. J was trimmed by 2 bases and V by 3 bases; bases with no gene match: 15. The CDR3 is made up of 19 amino acids. The V gene's germline CDR1 is SQVTM and CDR2 ANQGSEA. The CDR3 protein is CSVEAGDRGTIYNTGELFF. The CDR3 DNA is TGCAGCGTTGAGGCCGGGGACAGGGGCACGATTTATAACACCGGGGAGCTGTTTTTT.

V is TRBV9 and J is TRBJ2-4; D may be TRBD1 or TRBD2 (5 bases each). Between the trimmed V and J ends, which lost 0 bases and 7 bases, there was a span of 11 bases. The CDR3 totals 14 residues. Germline V gene sequence: CDR1 SGDLS, CDR2 YYNGEE. This CDR3 is CASSVAGWGNIQYF. The CDR3 DNA follows: TGTGCCAGCAGCGTAGCTGGCTGGGGGAACATTCAGTACTTC.

CDR3 loop: CASSSHQAGTYGYTF. The CDR3 nucleotides read TGTGCCAGCAGTTCTCACCAGGCCGGGACCTATGGCTACACCTTC. The chain combines TRBV28 with TRBJ1-2, with D possibly TRBD1 on 5 matching bases. There are 15 residues in the CDR3. V lost 4 bases, J lost 4 bases, and 16 bases lay in between. CDR1 MDHEN and CDR2 SYDVKM come from the germline V gene.

The rearrangement links TRBV29-1 to TRBJ2-3, with 9 nucleotides matching TRBD2. The CDR3 sequence is 13 residues long. Germline V gives CDR1 SQVTM, CDR2 ANQGSEA. The CDR3: CSATTSGGDTQYF. The CDR3 region has the DNA TGCAGTGCTACGACTAGCGGAGGGGATACGCAGTATTTT.

This clonotype was picked up many times. The V call is TRBV19, the J call TRBJ1-5; D call uncertain. V was trimmed by 0 bases and J by 2 bases, leaving 8 bases between them. The CDR3 consists of 15 residues. CDR1 and CDR2 (germline): LNHDA, SQIVND (reference sequence). CDR3 sequence: CASSIDPRGNQPQHF. The CDR3 nucleotides are TGTGCCAGTAGTATAGACCCGAGGGGCAATCAGCCCCAGCATTTT.

This clonotype was observed at least ten times. J is TRBJ2-6 and V is TRBV7-9; D is unclear. This CDR3 has 13 residues. Germline lookup yields CDR1 SEHNR and CDR2 FQNEAQ (reference sequence). The germline V and J ends were trimmed by 5 bases and 4 bases, with 6 bases remaining between them. CDR3 DNA sequence: TGTGCCAGCAGCCTGGTCGGGGCCAACGTCCTGACTTTC. Its translation is CASSLVGANVLTF.

The chain combines TRBV29-1 with TRBJ2-7, with D possibly being TRBD1 (7 bases). Germline loops: CDR1 SQVTM, CDR2 ANQGSEA. The V end was cut by 7 bases, the J end by 6 bases, with 16 bases between. The CDR3 has 12 residues. CDR3 region: CSGRQGGLEQYF. The CDR3 bases are TGCAGCGGAAGACAGGGAGGCCTCGAGCAGTACTTC.

The chain couples TRBV14 to TRBJ2-7; unclear D gene. V was pared by 1 base and J by 5 bases, with 15 bases between. The CDR3 loop spans 15 amino acids. Germline V gene data show CDR1 as SGHDN and CDR2 as FVKESK. In DNA, the CDR3 is TGTGCCAGCAGCCAAGTGAGCGCCCCCTACGACGAGCAGTACTTC. Protein sequence: CASSQVSAPYDEQYF.

The chain combines TRBV25-1 with TRBJ2-4; a weak D match, TRBD1 (6 bases). The germline gives CDR1 MGHDK, CDR2 SYGVNS. The CDR3 covers 14 residues. V was clipped by 4 bases and J by 8 bases, with 15 bases between them. Written as DNA, the CDR3 is TGTGCCAGCAGTGCCGGGACCTCAGGGGACATTCAGTACTTC. Encoded protein: CASSAGTSGDIQYF. The full variable domain, rest sourced from reference TRBV25-1 and TRBJ2-4, is EADIYQTPRYLVIGTGKKITLECSQTMGHDKMYWYQQDPGMELHLIHYSYGVNSTEKGDLSSESTVSRIRTEHFPLTLESARPSHTSQYLCASSAGTSGDIQYFGAGTRLSVL.

The chain joins TRBV9 to TRBJ1-1; perhaps TRBD1 as D (5 bases). Looked up from germline, CDR1 is SGDLS and CDR2 is YYNGEE. The CDR3 length is 14 residues. V was pared by 0 bases and J by 4 bases, with 10 bases between. The CDR3 coding sequence is TGTGCCAGCAGCGTAGAAGGGGAGACCACTGAAGCTTTCTTT. Translated, it gives CASSVEGETTEAFF. Drawing the rest from reference TRBV9 and TRBJ1-1, the complete variable domain is DSGVTQTPKHLITATGQRVTLRCSPRSGDLSVYWYQQSLDQGLQFLIQYYNGEERAKGNILERFSAQQFPDLHSELNLSSLELGDSALYFCASSVEGETTEAFFGQGTRLTVV.

This clonotype occurred a few times. A single base separates this from a much larger clone, so it may be a read error. J is TRBJ1-2 and V is TRBV12-3 or TRBV12-4, with D unresolved. Trimming took off 5 bases at V and 7 bases at J, with 14 bases between the two ends. The CDR3 runs to 13 residues. The CDR3 DNA reads as TGTGCCAGCAGTCTCGATTGGCGGCTTGGCTACACCTTC. As protein: CASSLDWRLGYTF.

The chain is built from TRBV10-3 and TRBJ1-2; D is possibly TRBD1 (5 bases). The CDR3 has 14 residues. Germline V gene sequence: CDR1 ENHRY, CDR2 SYGVKD. V was cut by 8 bases and J by 4 bases, with 17 bases left in between. The CDR3 nucleotides are TGTGCCATCGGCTCAGGGAGCATAGTCTATGGCTACACCTTC. This codes for CAIGSGSIVYGYTF.

The chain couples TRBV19 to TRBJ2-7, with 7 positions matching TRBD2. Germline CDR1 LNHDA, CDR2 SQIVND (reference sequence). This CDR3 has 14 residues. V dropped 5 bases and J dropped 1; count of bases not matched to a gene: 5. The DNA for the CDR3 is TGTGCCAGTAGTGTGCTAGCGGAATCCTACGAGCAGTACTTC. Protein: CASSVLAESYEQYF.

This clonotype was picked up many times. V and J are TRBV6-5 and TRBJ2-1; D call uncertain. Between the trimmed V and J ends, which lost 2 bases and 8 bases, there was a span of 7 bases. This CDR3 contains 12 residues. Germline CDR1 is MNHEY and CDR2 is SVGAGI. The chain's CDR3 is CASSYGGDEQFF. In nucleotides, the CDR3 is TGTGCCAGCAGTTACGGTGGGGATGAGCAGTTCTTC.

This clonotype was seen ten or more times. The V call is TRBV9, the J call TRBJ2-3; 8 bases agree with TRBD2. The germline gives CDR1 SGDLS, CDR2 YYNGEE. The CDR3 sequence is 17 residues long. The junction had 17 bases not matched to a gene; V was cut back by 4 bases and J by 7 bases. CDR3 sequence reads: CASSLAGRGGGRNTQYF. CDR3 nucleotides: TGTGCCAGCAGCCTAGCCGGGAGGGGCGGGGGGCGGAATACGCAGTATTTT.

This clonotype was counted at least ten times. The chain links TRBV2 to TRBJ1-5; TRBD1 matches at 9 bases. CDR3 size: 14 residues. J lost 4 bases, V lost 6 bases, and 4 bases had no gene match. CDR1 is SNHLY, CDR2 FYNNEI, per germline. The CDR3 is CASSQTGGNQPQHF. CDR3 DNA sequence: TGTGCCAGCAGCCAGACAGGGGGTAATCAGCCCCAGCATTTT. Looking up the rest from reference TRBV2 and TRBJ1-5 gives the full variable domain: EPEVTQTPSHQVTQMGQEVILRCVPISNHLYFYWYRQILGQKVEFLVSFYNNEISEKSEIFDDQFSVERPDGSNFTLKIRSTKLEDSAMYFCASSQTGGNQPQHFGDGTRLSIL.

The rearrangement links TRBV7-8 to TRBJ2-7; 12 bases are shared with TRBD2. The CDR3 spans 15 residues. Germline lookup yields CDR1 SGHVS and CDR2 FQNEAQ. V was clipped by 4 bases and J by 6 bases; unmatched bases: 7. Here the CDR3 reads CASSSLTSGSREQYF. The CDR3 region has the DNA TGTGCCAGCAGCTCCCTGACTAGCGGGAGTCGCGAGCAGTACTTC.

J is TRBJ1-6 and V is TRBV7-2, with D hard to call. Germline V gene sequence: CDR1 SGHTA, CDR2 FQGNSA. This CDR3 contains 13 residues. Trimming stripped 5 bases from V and 7 bases from J, with 9 bases between. The chain's CDR3 is CASSPNKNSPLHF. Here the CDR3 DNA reads TGTGCCAGCAGCCCCAATAAGAATTCACCCCTCCACTTT. Together with reference TRBV7-2 and TRBJ1-6, the CDR3 gives the full variable domain: GAGVSQSPSNKVTEKGKDVELRCDPISGHTALYWYRQSLGQGLEFLIYFQGNSAPDKSGLPSDRFSAERTGGSVSTLTIQRTQQEDSAVYLCASSPNKNSPLHFGNGTRLTVT.

The chain has TRBV10-3 and TRBJ1-1; D remains ambiguous. The CDR3 extends over 11 amino acids. Germline V lookup: CDR1 ENHRY, CDR2 SYGVKD. V was shortened by 4 bases and J by 5 bases, with 5 bases between the two germline ends. The CDR3 protein is CAISAQTEAFF. Written as DNA, the CDR3 is TGTGCCATCAGTGCACAGACTGAAGCTTTCTTT.

The gene calls are TRBV7-9 and TRBJ2-7; a weak D match, TRBD2 (5 bases). Trimming left V 5 bases short and J 4 bases short, with 12 bases between. CDR1 SEHNR and CDR2 FQNEAQ come from the germline V gene (reference sequence). The CDR3 contains 13 residues. CDR3: CASSQTGNYEQYF. The CDR3 DNA is TGTGCCAGCAGCCAGACCGGGAATTACGAGCAGTACTTC.

The chain carries TRBV15 and TRBJ1-6; D remains ambiguous. Trimming took 5 bases from V and 9 from J, leaving 11 bases between them. The CDR3 covers 13 residues. Germline CDR1 LNHNV, CDR2 YYDKDF (reference sequence). CDR3 sequence reads: CATSPFLRSPLHF. The CDR3 nucleotides read TGTGCCACCAGCCCGTTCTTACGTTCACCCCTCCACTTT.